These 21 T cell receptor beta chains share one sample of origin, sequenced in a study of blood T cell repertoires in COVID-19. Profiling relied on immunoSEQ multiplex PCR, and the TCRdb table lists in-frame clones only, not all of them. The repertoire holds around 260,000 clones, with about nine tenths as singletons. What was sequenced was peripheral blood. The receptors here all came from a woman in her 40s who had recovered from COVID-19.

The chain joins TRBV5-4 to TRBJ1-1; possible D gene TRBD1, 5 bases. V lost 0 bases and J 0 bases, leaving 12 bases between the germline ends. The CDR3 is 16 amino acids. Germline V CDR1 and CDR2: SGHNT, YYREEE (reference sequence). Here the CDR3 reads CASSLGLTGVNTEAFF. The DNA for the CDR3 is TGTGCCAGCAGCTTGGGGCTAACGGGGGTGAACACTGAAGCTTTCTTT.

The chain carries TRBV5-6 and TRBJ2-7; D might be TRBD1 (5 bases). V lost 3 bases, J lost 3 bases, and 7 bases lay in between. Germline-derived CDR1 and CDR2 are SGHDT and YYEEEE. The CDR3 contains 12 residues. This CDR3 reads CASSSDSYEQYF. The CDR3 nucleotides are TGTGCCAGCAGCTCTGACAGCTACGAGCAGTACTTC.

The V gene is TRBV27, the J gene TRBJ1-1; D is possibly TRBD1 (6 bases). This CDR3 has 18 amino acids. Germline V gene lookup returns CDR1 MNHEY and CDR2 SMNVEV (reference sequence). V was trimmed by 10 bases and J by 0 bases, leaving 27 bases between them. DNA of the CDR3: TGTGCCACCACCAGGGATGGGGGCAACCCTATTATGAACACTGAAGCTTTCTTT. This codes for CATTRDGGNPIMNTEAFF.

The count of this clone is one. The chain has TRBV29-1 and TRBJ2-3; D possibly corresponds to TRBD1 (6 bases). V was shortened by 2 bases and J by 3 bases, with 12 bases between the two germline ends. The CDR3 has 14 residues. The germline V gene encodes CDR1 SQVTM and CDR2 ANQGSEA. CDR3 sequence reads: CSVERDIRTDTQYF. CDR3 DNA: TGCAGCGTTGAACGGGACATAAGAACAGATACGCAGTATTTT.

The count of this clone is one. The chain combines TRBV12-2 with TRBJ2-4; the DNA was not compared with TRBD1, the D call given in the table. TRBV12-2 is designated a pseudogene. The CDR3 sequence is 14 residues long. The CDR3 here is CASRLRQTLNIQYF. The CDR3 nucleotides are TGTGCAAGTCGCTTAAGACAGACTTTAAACATTCAGTACTTC.

This chain links TRBV6-5 with TRBJ2-2; 10 nucleotides line up with TRBD1. The CDR3 is made up of 15 amino acids. The V and J ends lost 0 bases and 6 bases, in that order; junction bases with no gene match: 1. Per germline, CDR1 MNHEY and CDR2 SVGAGI. CDR3 loop: CASSYSGTGAGELFF. For the CDR3, the DNA is TGTGCCAGCAGTTACTCAGGGACAGGGGCCGGGGAGCTGTTTTTT.

The chain couples TRBV10-3 to TRBJ1-2; TRBD1 agrees at 7 bases. Germline loops: CDR1 ENHRY, CDR2 SYGVKD. The junction had 7 bases not matched to a gene; V was cut back by 6 bases and J by 0 bases. The CDR3 is 15 residues long. The CDR3 protein is CAIRDPGQPNYGYTF. The CDR3 coding sequence is TGTGCCATCAGGGATCCGGGACAGCCTAACTATGGCTACACCTTC.

The chain links TRBV19 to TRBJ2-1, with D perhaps TRBD2 (6 bases). V lost 3 bases, J lost 4 bases, and 16 bases lay in between. From germline, CDR1 is LNHDA and CDR2 SQIVND (reference sequence). CDR3 size: 16 residues. The CDR3 DNA reads TGTGCCAGTAGTATCGGAAGCGCGGGGCCATACAATGAGCAGTTCTTC. Encoded protein: CASSIGSAGPYNEQFF.

This clone was found a few times. The chain employs TRBV18 and TRBJ2-3; a possible D gene is TRBD2 (5 bases). Germline V lookup: CDR1 KGHSH, CDR2 LQKENI. V was shortened by 0 bases and J by 0 bases, with 7 bases between the two germline ends. The length of the CDR3 is 15 residues. CDR3 in amino acids: CASSPPGRSTDTQYF. CDR3 nucleotides: TGTGCCAGCTCACCACCGGGGAGAAGCACAGATACGCAGTATTTT. The variable domain in full, with the rest retrieved from reference TRBV18 and TRBJ2-3, is NAGVMQNPRHLVRRRGQEARLRCSPMKGHSHVYWYRQLPEEGLKFMVYLQKENIIDESGMPKERFSAEFPKEGPSILRIQQVVRGDSAAYFCASSPPGRSTDTQYFGPGTRLTVL.

This chain joins TRBV12-5 and TRBJ2-3; TRBD1 matches 9 bases. Germline-derived CDR1 and CDR2 are LGHNT and FRNRAP. The junction had 3 bases not matched to a gene; V was cut back by 5 bases and J by 3 bases. The CDR3 is made up of 14 amino acids. The CDR3 here is CASGPGTGTDTQYF. Here the CDR3 DNA reads TGTGCTAGTGGTCCTGGGACAGGGACAGATACGCAGTATTTT. The full variable domain, completed using reference TRBV12-5 and TRBJ2-3, is DARVTQTPRHKVTEMGQEVTMRCQPILGHNTVFWYRQTMMQGLELLAYFRNRAPLDDSGMPKDRFSAEMPDATLATLKIQPSEPRDSAVYFCASGPGTGTDTQYFGPGTRLTVL.

The gene calls are TRBV18 and TRBJ2-7, with TRBD2 matching 7 bases. Trimming took 0 bases from V and 7 from J; bases not matched to a gene: 9. This CDR3 contains 15 residues. The germline gives CDR1 KGHSH, CDR2 LQKENI. The CDR3 nucleotides are TGTGCCAGCTCACCACCGGGCGGGGGTATAATTGAGCAGTACTTC. Amino acids: CASSPPGGGIIEQYF.

This sequence joins TRBV27 and TRBJ1-2; TRBD1 is a possible D gene (6 bases). Trimming took off 6 bases at V and 8 bases at J, with 19 bases between the two ends. The length of the CDR3 is 14 residues. The germline V gene encodes CDR1 MNHEY and CDR2 SMNVEV (reference sequence). CDR3 loop: CASSQAGGLSGYTF. The CDR3 nucleotides are TGTGCCAGCAGCCAAGCCGGGGGGCTCAGCGGCTACACCTTC.

This clone has just a few counts. The rearrangement joins TRBV30 to TRBJ2-2, with 7 positions matching TRBD1. The CDR3 covers 12 residues. V dropped 7 bases and J dropped 3; count of bases not matched to a gene: 2. In germline, CDR1 is GTSNPN, CDR2 SVGIG (reference sequence). The CDR3 nucleotides are TGTGCCTCAGGGGGACACACCGGGGAGCTGTTTTTT. Translation: CASGGHTGELFF.

The chain links TRBV5-1 to TRBJ1-4; D might be TRBD1 (6 bases). The CDR3 totals 14 residues. Trimming removed 6 bases at V and 0 bases at J, with 9 bases between. Germline loops: CDR1 SGHRS, CDR2 YFSETQ. For the CDR3, the DNA is TGCGCCAGCAAGGACAGCTCAACTAATGAAAAACTGTTTTTT. Its protein product is CASKDSSTNEKLFF.

A word on this clone: This CDR3 is also generated by other DNA sequences in the sample. The genes are TRBV12-3 or TRBV12-4 and TRBJ1-2; D remains ambiguous. This CDR3 has 11 residues. V lost 5 bases to trimming and J lost 5 bases, with 6 bases between them. CDR3 sequence reads: CASSPGYGYTF. The CDR3 DNA sequence: TGTGCCAGCAGTCCAGGATATGGCTACACCTTC.

This chain uses TRBV4-1 with TRBJ1-5; D call uncertain. CDR1 MGHRA and CDR2 YSYEKL come from the germline V gene. CDR3 length: 15 residues. The V and J ends lost 0 bases and 4 bases respectively, with 10 bases between them. Here the CDR3 reads CASSQDLSFNQPQHF. CDR3 DNA: TGCGCCAGCAGCCAAGATCTCTCCTTTAATCAGCCCCAGCATTTT.

The V and J genes are TRBV19 and TRBJ1-1; 9 nucleotides match TRBD1. The CDR3 spans 14 residues. CDR1 is LNHDA, CDR2 SQIVND, per germline (reference sequence). The CDR3 bases are TGTGCAACCGGGACAGGGTGGGAGAACACTGAAGCTTTCTTT. It specifies CATGTGWENTEAFF.

This clone appeared once. The chain couples TRBV9 to TRBJ2-3; D gene unclear. V was pared by 3 bases and J by 4 bases, with 6 bases between. Per germline, CDR1 SGDLS and CDR2 YYNGEE. CDR3 length: 12 residues. The CDR3: CASSAQSDTQYF. Written as DNA, the CDR3 is TGTGCCAGCAGCGCCCAGTCAGATACGCAGTATTTT.

This chain links TRBV5-1 with TRBJ1-1; the D is unclear. CDR1 is SGHRS and CDR2 is YFSETQ in the germline V gene. CDR3 size: 14 residues. V was shortened by 1 base and J by 1 base, with 8 bases between the two germline ends. Here the CDR3 reads CASSLLAENTEAFF. The CDR3 DNA sequence: TGCGCCAGCAGCTTGCTCGCAGAGAACACTGAAGCTTTCTTT.

This chain's CDR3 is CASSALLASDTQYF. CDR3 DNA: TGTGCCAGCAGCGCCCTCTTAGCATCAGATACGCAGTATTTT. This chain connects TRBV5-5 to TRBJ2-3; D unclear. The length of the CDR3 is 14 residues. CDR1 SGHKS and CDR2 YYEKEE come from the germline V gene (reference sequence). V gave up 4 bases and J gave up 4 bases, with 13 bases separating them.

V and J are TRBV13 and TRBJ2-1, with D possibly matching TRBD2 (5 bases). Germline CDR1 PRHDT, CDR2 FYEKMQ (reference sequence). CDR3 length: 16 amino acids. Trimming removed 4 bases at V and 1 base at J, with 14 bases between. The CDR3 here is CASSSRKERSYNEQFF. CDR3 DNA sequence: TGTGCCAGCAGCTCCCGAAAGGAGCGGTCCTACAATGAGCAGTTCTTC.